The clone carrying this T cell receptor (beta chain) was observed a few times. Its antigen is currently unknown. The CDR3 has 14 residues. The germline CDR1 and CDR2 sequences are SGHTA and FQGNSA. The authors ran a second PCR of 7 to 11 cycles using a sample-barcoded 5' primer and a J-beta primer mix. MiXCR, run by TCRdb on the 5' RACE reads, gives a single entry per CDR3 protein. The repertoire has some 900,000 distinct CDR3 sequences, around 48% of them found once; the top ten carry around 15%. The data were obtained in a study of blood T cells in healthy people across ages. The study's findings and limits: CMV status of donors was unknown, possibly confounding expanded clonotype changes. Naive T cell percentage and TCR beta diversity correlated strongly. Roughly linearly, TCR beta diversity per million T cells fell as age increased.

Every sample had a minimum of 6.5 million PBMCs isolated. This chain connects TRBV7-2 to TRBJ2-1; the D is unclear. The J call is in doubt because the DNA end fits TRBJ2-7 better. The clonotype originates from a man aged 30 to 39 in good health. The sequenced material came from blood. This CDR3 reads CASSPAGYYNEQYF. CDR3 DNA: TGTGCCAGCAGCCCGGCCGGGTATTACAATGAGCAGTACTTC.